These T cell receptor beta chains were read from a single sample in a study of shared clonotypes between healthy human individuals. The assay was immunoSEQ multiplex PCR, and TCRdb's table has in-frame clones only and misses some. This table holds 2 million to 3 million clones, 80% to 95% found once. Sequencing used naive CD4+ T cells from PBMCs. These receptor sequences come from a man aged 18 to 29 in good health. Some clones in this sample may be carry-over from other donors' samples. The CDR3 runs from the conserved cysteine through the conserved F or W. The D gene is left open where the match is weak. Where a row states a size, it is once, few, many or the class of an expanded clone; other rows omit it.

CASSITGGRLVNEQFF | TGTGCCAGTAGTATTACAGGGGGCAGGTTAGTGAATGAGCAGTTCTTC | 16 | TRBJ2-1 | TRBD1 | TRBV19 | once
CASSSKGQGHEKLFF | TGTGCCAGCAGCAGCAAGGGACAGGGGCATGAAAAACTGTTTTTT | 15 | TRBJ1-4 | TRBD1 | TRBV5-6 | .
CASSDGNTIYF | TGCGCCAGCAGCGATGGAAACACCATATATTTT | 11 | TRBJ1-3 | . | TRBV5-1 | .
CASSPSPAGFGYGYTF | TGTGCCAGCAGCCCCAGTCCCGCGGGGTTTGGCTATGGCTACACCTTC | 16 | TRBJ1-2 | . | TRBV7-9 | .
CASSLGQSADTQYF | TGTGCCAGCAGTTTAGGACAGAGCGCAGATACGCAGTATTTT | 14 | TRBJ2-3 | . | TRBV28 | .
CASSPGTLNTEAFF | TGTGCCAGCAGCCCTGGGACACTCAACACTGAAGCTTTCTTT | 14 | TRBJ1-1 | . | TRBV14 | once
CASSAGTSGRGSYEQYF | TGTGCCAGCAGCGCCGGGACTAGCGGGAGAGGATCCTACGAGCAGTACTTC | 17 | TRBJ2-7 | TRBD2 | TRBV9 | .
CASSLGTGRQTQYF | TGTGCCAGCAGTTTAGGGACAGGGCGCCAGACCCAGTACTTC | 14 | TRBJ2-5 | TRBD1 | TRBV27 | .
CASTRVGTSGIFGELFF | TGTGCCAGCACCCGAGTAGGGACTAGCGGGATTTTCGGGGAGCTGTTTTTT | 17 | TRBJ2-2 | TRBD2 | TRBV28 | .
CASSRPALNTEAFF | TGTGCCAGCAGCCGCCCGGCACTGAACACTGAAGCTTTCTTT | 14 | TRBJ1-1 | . | TRBV28 | .
CASSRTGGMGSYNEQFF | TGTGCCAGCAGCCGGACAGGGGGCATGGGCTCCTACAATGAGCAGTTCTTC | 17 | TRBJ2-1 | TRBD1 | TRBV5-8 | .
CASSRRGYEQYF | TGTGCCAGCAGTCGCAGGGGCTACGAGCAGTACTTC | 12 | TRBJ2-7 | . | TRBV6-1 | .
CASSSSGTSKVPSSYNEQFF | TGTGCCAGCAGCTCGTCCGGGACTAGCAAGGTCCCGAGCTCCTACAATGAGCAGTTCTTC | 20 | TRBJ2-1 | TRBD2 | TRBV7-3 | .
CASSSNRGKSPLHF | TGTGCCAGCAGCTCTAACAGGGGGAAATCACCCCTCCACTTT | 14 | TRBJ1-6 | TRBD1 | TRBV5-6 | .
CARGQSSYEQYF | TGTGCCAGAGGACAGAGCTCCTACGAGCAGTACTTC | 12 | TRBJ2-7 | . | TRBV2 | .
CASTGSGGNSYEQYF | TGTGCCAGCACGGGTTCGGGGGGAAACTCCTACGAGCAGTACTTC | 15 | TRBJ2-7 | TRBD2 | TRBV28 | .
CASSASGNRADTQYF | TGCGCCAGCAGCGCTAGCGGGAATCGCGCAGATACGCAGTATTTT | 15 | TRBJ2-3 | TRBD2 | TRBV5-1 | .
CASTKPGGGTGGLINYGYTF | TGTGCCAGCACCAAACCCGGCGGAGGGACAGGGGGTCTGATCAACTATGGCTACACCTTC | 20 | TRBJ1-2 | TRBD1 | TRBV28 | once
CASSLRGPGNTIYF | TGTGCCAGCAGCCTCAGGGGGCCAGGAAACACCATATATTTT | 14 | TRBJ1-3 | TRBD1 | TRBV5-6 | .
CASRRDRRGGTEAFF | TGTGCCAGCAGACGGGACCGAAGGGGAGGGACTGAAGCTTTCTTT | 15 | TRBJ1-1 | . | TRBV28 | .
CASSPPGQGTMKQFF | TGTGCCAGCTCACCGCCGGGACAGGGGACAATGAAGCAGTTCTTC | 15 | TRBJ2-1 | TRBD1 | TRBV18 | .
CAWSGLQGDTNYGYTF | TGTGCCTGGAGCGGTTTACAGGGGGACACTAACTATGGCTACACCTTC | 16 | TRBJ1-2 | TRBD1 | TRBV30 | .
CASSATGASYEQYF | TGTGCCAGCAGCGCCACTGGGGCTTCCTACGAGCAGTACTTC | 14 | TRBJ2-7 | . | TRBV7-3 | .
CASSSIPGQLNTGELFF | TGCGCCAGCAGCTCAATCCCGGGACAGCTAAACACCGGGGAGCTGTTTTTT | 17 | TRBJ2-2 | TRBD1 | TRBV5-1 | .
CASSLGHVNTGELFF | TGCGCCAGCAGCTTGGGACACGTGAACACCGGGGAGCTGTTTTTT | 15 | TRBJ2-2 | . | TRBV5-1 | .
CASSLAGQGNYGYTF | TGTGCCAGCAGCTTAGCTGGACAGGGGAACTATGGCTACACCTTC | 15 | TRBJ1-2 | TRBD1 | TRBV7-2 | .
CASSEFGGYTF | TGTGCCAGCAGTGAATTTGGGGGCTACACCTTC | 11 | TRBJ1-2 | . | TRBV25-1 | .
CASSLTAGDGSETQYF | TGCGCCAGCAGCTTGACGGCGGGAGACGGCTCAGAGACCCAGTACTTC | 16 | TRBJ2-5 | TRBD2 | TRBV5-1 | .